This entry lists 14 T cell receptor beta chains sequenced from one sample in a study of glioma-infiltrating T cells after dendritic cell vaccination. Repertoires were generated with immunoSEQ multiplex PCR, while TCRdb's copy carries only in-frame clones and drops some. Altogether around 97,000 clones are present, 81% being singletons, with the ten largest covering around 12%. Sequences were derived from blood, sampled before dendritic cell vaccination. The receptors stem from a human donor with glioblastoma.

This clone was detected only a few times. This chain joins TRBV19 and TRBJ1-4, with 10 bases identical to TRBD1. The CDR3 runs 16 residues. The J segment lost 7 bases and the V segment lost 7 bases, leaving 12 bases of the junction unmatched. Germline V gene lookup returns CDR1 LNHDA and CDR2 SQIVND (reference sequence). CDR3 loop: CASTITSDRGREKLFF. The CDR3 DNA reads as TGTGCCAGTACCATAACCTCTGACAGGGGGCGTGAAAAACTGTTTTTT.

This chain links TRBV28 with TRBJ2-7, with TRBD1 as a possible D gene (5 bases). Germline V CDR1 and CDR2: MDHEN, SYDVKM. V lost 3 bases and J 6 bases, leaving 15 bases between the germline ends. The CDR3 is 14 amino acids. The CDR3 bases are TGTGCCAGCAGTTTCCGCGACAGTCTGCTCGAGCAGTACTTC. Protein product: CASSFRDSLLEQYF. The full variable domain, completed using reference TRBV28 and TRBJ2-7, is DVKVTQSSRYLVKRTGEKVFLECVQDMDHENMFWYRQDPGLGLRLIYFSYDVKMKEKGDIPEGYSVSREKKERFSLILESASTNQTSMYLCASSFRDSLLEQYFGPGTRLTVT.

The chain recombines TRBV30 with TRBJ2-7; maybe TRBD2 (6 bases). The length of the CDR3 is 12 residues. CDR1 is GTSNPN, CDR2 SVGIG, per germline (reference sequence). Deletions cut 1 base from V and 7 bases from J, with 11 bases between. CDR3 bases: TGTGCCTGGAGTGACCAAGGGAGGGAGCAGTACTTC. Residues: CAWSDQGREQYF.

The genes are TRBV28 and TRBJ2-3; D ambiguous. The CDR3 is 12 amino acids. Per germline, CDR1 MDHEN and CDR2 SYDVKM. Trimming stripped 8 bases from V and 6 bases from J, with 12 bases between. This CDR3 reads CASAATSDTQYF. Written as DNA, the CDR3 is TGTGCCAGCGCCGCGACTTCTGATACGCAGTATTTT. Full variable domain (remainder filled in from reference TRBV28 and TRBJ2-3): DVKVTQSSRYLVKRTGEKVFLECVQDMDHENMFWYRQDPGLGLRLIYFSYDVKMKEKGDIPEGYSVSREKKERFSLILESASTNQTSMYLCASAATSDTQYFGPGTRLTVL.

This chain links TRBV18 with TRBJ2-5, with 7 bases aligning to TRBD1. The V and J ends lost 6 bases and 5 bases, in that order; junction bases with no gene match: 6. Germline V gene data show CDR1 as KGHSH and CDR2 as LQKENI. This CDR3 is 13 amino acids long. CDR3: CASSDGTDETQYF. The CDR3 DNA is TGTGCCAGCTCCGACGGGACAGACGAGACCCAGTACTTC. The full variable domain, with the rest looked up from reference TRBV18 and TRBJ2-5, is NAGVMQNPRHLVRRRGQEARLRCSPMKGHSHVYWYRQLPEEGLKFMVYLQKENIIDESGMPKERFSAEFPKEGPSILRIQQVVRGDSAAYFCASSDGTDETQYFGPGTRLLVL.

The chain has TRBV6-1 and TRBJ1-5; D is possibly TRBD1 (5 bases). Germline assignment: CDR1 MNHNS and CDR2 SASEGT. Trimming took off 6 bases at V and 6 bases at J, with 9 bases between the two ends. This CDR3 comprises 12 residues. DNA of the CDR3: TGTGCCAGCAGCTCCCAGGGTCAGCCCCAGCATTTT. Amino acids: CASSSQGQPQHF.

This clone was counted between two and nine times. The chain joins TRBV7-8 to TRBJ1-1, with D possibly TRBD1 on 6 matching bases. The CDR3 sequence is 15 residues long. CDR1 is SGHVS, CDR2 FQNEAQ, per germline. Trimming cost V 5 bases and J 1 base, with 14 bases left between them. The CDR3, as DNA: TGTGCCAGCAGCCGCGAAGGGGGACGGAACACTGAAGCTTTCTTT. Encoded protein: CASSREGGRNTEAFF.

This rearrangement joins TRBV6-1 to TRBJ1-5; D is perhaps TRBD1 (6 bases). Germline V gives CDR1 MNHNS, CDR2 SASEGT. Trimming took 2 bases from V and 3 from J, leaving 20 bases between them. The CDR3 spans 18 residues. As DNA, the CDR3 is TGTGCCAGCAGTGAAATCCTGGGGGCGGCAGGAATCAATCAGCCCCAGCATTTT. This gives the protein CASSEILGAAGINQPQHF.

The chain is built from TRBV4-3 and TRBJ2-3, with 7 bases matching TRBD2. CDR1 LGHNA and CDR2 YSLEER come from the germline V gene. The CDR3 has 16 amino acids. V trimming: 1 base; J trimming: 2 bases; junction bases outside the gene matches: 6. CDR3 region: CASSQGLAGNTDTQYF. Here the CDR3 DNA reads TGCGCCAGCAGCCAAGGACTAGCCGGAAACACAGATACGCAGTATTTT.

The rearrangement links TRBV19 to TRBJ1-1, with a tentative D call TRBD1 (5 bases). This CDR3 is built from 15 residues. Trimming stripped 4 bases from V and 5 bases from J, with 17 bases between. Germline CDR1 reads LNHDA; CDR2 reads SQIVND (reference sequence). CDR3 region: CASSRPQGTGTEAFF. For the CDR3, the DNA is TGTGCCAGTAGTAGGCCCCAGGGAACCGGAACTGAAGCTTTCTTT.

As concerns this clone: A read error may produce the germline difference seen at one junction end. CDR3 nucleotide sequence: TGTGCCAGCAGTGAAAACCCTCTAGCGGGGGAAATCCAAGAGACCCAGTACTTC. It codes for CASSENPLAGEIQETQYF. This chain links TRBV10-3 with TRBJ2-5; 10 bases fit TRBD2. CDR3 size: 18 residues. Germline values: CDR1 ENHRY, CDR2 SYGVKD.

The chain links TRBV27 to TRBJ2-5, with 15 bases aligning to TRBD2. The CDR3 has 16 residues. Germline V lookup: CDR1 MNHEY, CDR2 SMNVEV (reference sequence). V trimming: 6 bases; J trimming: 1 base; junction bases outside the gene matches: 3. The CDR3 protein is CASSWTSGGAQETQYF. The CDR3 bases are TGTGCCAGCAGCTGGACTAGCGGGGGGGCCCAAGAGACCCAGTACTTC.

The V and J genes are TRBV7-9 and TRBJ2-3; TRBD2 agrees at 9 bases. The germline gives CDR1 SEHNR, CDR2 FQNEAQ (reference sequence). The V and J ends lost 5 bases and 10 bases, in that order; junction bases with no gene match: 13. This CDR3 spans 15 amino acids. DNA of the CDR3: TGTGCCAGCAGCCGAACGGTGGTAGCGGGGGTGGCGCAGTATTTT. This encodes CASSRTVVAGVAQYF.

This chain joins TRBV7-2 and TRBJ2-5, with 9 nucleotides matching TRBD1. V lost 5 bases, J lost 5 bases, and 9 bases stayed unmatched. From germline, CDR1 is SGHTA and CDR2 FQGNSA. The CDR3 has 15 amino acids. CDR3 in amino acids: CASSPPGQGRETQYF. The DNA for the CDR3 is TGTGCCAGCAGCCCTCCTGGACAGGGGAGGGAGACCCAGTACTTC.